One sample yielded the 14 T cell receptor beta chains listed below, sequenced in a study of T cell responses to AZD1222 COVID-19 vaccine. The protocol was immunoSEQ multiplex PCR, while the TCRdb copy is restricted to in-frame clones and leaves out a portion. Of some 150,000 clones listed, roughly 85% are singletons. The input for sequencing was peripheral blood, taken 28 days after the second dose of the MenACWY control vaccine. These receptors were obtained from an adult who received the MenACWY meningococcal vaccine as a control.

This clone was detected many times. The chain links TRBV7-9 to TRBJ1-1, with D unresolved. Germline V gene lookup returns CDR1 SEHNR and CDR2 FQNEAQ (reference sequence). This CDR3 contains 11 residues. V shed 5 bases and J shed 10 bases, with 11 bases lying between them. The CDR3 DNA reads TGTGCCAGCAGCGTCGACGGGAGAGCTTTCTTT. Amino acid sequence: CASSVDGRAFF.

The chain combines TRBV7-3 with TRBJ1-1; tentatively, D is TRBD1 (5 bases). Per the germline V gene, CDR1 is SGHTA and CDR2 is FQGTGA. V lost 6 bases, J lost 8 bases, and 10 bases lay in between. The CDR3 spans 11 residues. CDR3 sequence reads: CASRDGGEAFF. DNA of the CDR3: TGTGCCAGCAGGGACGGGGGAGAAGCTTTCTTT. The whole variable domain, filled in from reference TRBV7-3 and TRBJ1-1, reads GAGVSQTPSNKVTEKGKYVELRCDPISGHTALYWYRQSLGQGPEFLIYFQGTGAADDSGLPNDRFFAVRPEGSVSTLKIQRTERGDSAVYLCASRDGGEAFFGQGTRLTVV.

The chain couples TRBV6-1 to TRBJ2-5; possibly TRBD1 for D (5 bases). V dropped 3 bases and J dropped 7 bases, with 12 bases sitting between them. From germline, CDR1 is MNHNS and CDR2 SASEGT. CDR3 size: 13 residues. The CDR3 here is CASSDGASGTQYF. The CDR3 bases are TGTGCCAGCAGTGATGGGGCCAGTGGGACCCAGTACTTC.

The V gene is TRBV6-2 or TRBV6-3, the J gene TRBJ1-5; D ambiguous. The CDR3 length is 11 residues. V lost 2 bases, J lost 10 bases, and 6 bases lay in between. In germline, CDR1 is MNHEY, CDR2 SVGEGT. The chain's CDR3 is CASSYQGPQHF. CDR3 sequence (DNA): TGTGCCAGCAGTTACCAAGGACCCCAGCATTTT.

The CDR3 DNA follows: TGTGCTAGTGGTCCCCTTCGGACTAGCGCTTACAATGAGCAGTTCTTC. It codes for CASGPLRTSAYNEQFF. The rearrangement links TRBV12-5 to TRBJ2-1; TRBD2 aligns across 9 bases. Germline assignment: CDR1 LGHNT and CDR2 FRNRAP. The CDR3 is made up of 16 amino acids. The V and J ends lost 5 bases and 4 bases, in that order; junction bases with no gene match: 9.

V gene TRBV5-6 combines with J gene TRBJ1-1, with D tentatively TRBD1 (5 bases). The germline CDR1 and CDR2 sequences are SGHDT and YYEEEE. This CDR3 contains 18 residues. The V gene lost 4 bases and the J gene lost 1 base, with 23 bases spanning the gap. CDR3 region: CASSTRRVDWGPNTEAFF. DNA for the CDR3: TGTGCCAGCAGCACACGGAGGGTTGATTGGGGACCGAACACTGAAGCTTTCTTT.

The chain couples TRBV4-2 to TRBJ2-4; D unclear. The CDR3 is 14 amino acids. Per the germline V gene, CDR1 is LGHNA and CDR2 is YNFKEQ. The germline V and J ends were trimmed by 0 bases and 1 base, with 4 bases remaining between them. The CDR3 DNA reads as TGTGCCAGCAGCCAAGACGGGGCCAAAAACATTCAGTACTTC. Translating gives CASSQDGAKNIQYF.

This chain uses TRBV30 with TRBJ2-1; D might be TRBD2 (6 bases). With 3 bases removed from V and 10 bases from J, the gap between germline ends came to 16 bases. CDR3 length equals 13 residues. Germline CDR1 reads GTSNPN; CDR2 reads SVGIG (reference sequence). CDR3 nucleotide sequence: TGTGCCTGGAGCTTCCGGAGGGCATGGGAGCAGTTCTTC. This sequence encodes CAWSFRRAWEQFF.

The chain has TRBV2 and TRBJ1-5; D uncertain. The germline gives CDR1 SNHLY, CDR2 FYNNEI. The V and J ends lost 4 bases and 3 bases respectively, with 10 bases between them. This CDR3 region has 14 residues. The CDR3 is CASSGEQNNQPQHF. The CDR3 DNA sequence: TGTGCCAGCAGTGGGGAACAGAACAATCAGCCCCAGCATTTT.

This clone has only a few counts. The V gene is TRBV19, the J gene TRBJ1-2, with D possibly TRBD1 on 5 matching bases. The CDR3 extends over 13 amino acids. The germline V and J ends were trimmed by 1 base and 7 bases, with 10 bases remaining between them. Germline values: CDR1 LNHDA, CDR2 SQIVND (reference sequence). The CDR3 DNA sequence: TGTGCCAGTAGTATAGCGCCAGGGAGTGGCTACACCTTC. Its protein is CASSIAPGSGYTF.

CDR3 sequence: CASSLGTPNTGELFF. The CDR3, as DNA: TGTGCCAGCAGTTTGGGGACACCGAACACCGGGGAGCTGTTTTTT. The rearrangement uses TRBV6-5 and TRBJ2-2; possible D gene TRBD1, 6 bases. The CDR3 extends over 15 amino acids. V was pared by 4 bases and J by 0 bases, with 9 bases between. Germline assignment: CDR1 MNHEY and CDR2 SVGAGI.

The V gene is TRBV5-6, the J gene TRBJ1-2, with 10 bases that match TRBD1. J was trimmed by 5 bases and V by 7 bases; bases with no gene match: 8. This CDR3 has 14 residues. Germline-derived CDR1 and CDR2 are SGHDT and YYEEEE. Written as DNA, the CDR3 is TGTGCCAGCCTACGACAGGGGGCGAATTATGGCTACACCTTC. This encodes CASLRQGANYGYTF.

This chain links TRBV11-2 with TRBJ2-3; 10 bases match TRBD1. The V and J ends lost 3 bases and 3 bases, in that order; junction bases with no gene match: 9. This CDR3 region has 17 residues. The germline V gene encodes CDR1 SGHAT and CDR2 FQNNGV. CDR3 coding DNA: TGTGCCAGCAGCTTCCCTCGGACAGGGGGTCGAACAGATACGCAGTATTTT. This encodes CASSFPRTGGRTDTQYF.

There are a few counts of this clone. The rearrangement uses TRBV5-1 and TRBJ2-2; perhaps D is TRBD1 or TRBD2 (5 bases each). Germline assignment: CDR1 SGHRS and CDR2 YFSETQ. The CDR3 has 14 residues. Trimming stripped 4 bases from V and 5 bases from J, with 12 bases between. The CDR3 region is CASSPIGATGELFF. The CDR3 nucleotides read TGCGCCAGCAGCCCGATCGGGGCGACCGGGGAGCTGTTTTTT.